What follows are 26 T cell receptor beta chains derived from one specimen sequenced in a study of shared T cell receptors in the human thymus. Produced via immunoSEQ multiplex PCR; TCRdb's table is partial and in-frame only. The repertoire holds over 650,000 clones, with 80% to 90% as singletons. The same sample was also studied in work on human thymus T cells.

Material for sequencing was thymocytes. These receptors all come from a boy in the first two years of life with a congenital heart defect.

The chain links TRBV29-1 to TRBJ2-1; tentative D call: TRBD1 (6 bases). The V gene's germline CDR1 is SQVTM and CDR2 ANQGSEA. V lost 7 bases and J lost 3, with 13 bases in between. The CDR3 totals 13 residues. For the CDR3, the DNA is TGCAGCGGCCGGACAGACGGCTACAATGAGCAGTTCTTC. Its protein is CSGRTDGYNEQFF.

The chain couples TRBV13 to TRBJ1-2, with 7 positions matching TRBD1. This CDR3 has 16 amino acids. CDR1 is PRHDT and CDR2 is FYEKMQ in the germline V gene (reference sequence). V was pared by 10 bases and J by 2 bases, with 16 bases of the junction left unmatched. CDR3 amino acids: CATYTPARGQNYGYTF. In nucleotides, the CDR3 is TGTGCCACCTATACCCCCGCCCGGGGACAGAACTATGGCTACACCTTC.

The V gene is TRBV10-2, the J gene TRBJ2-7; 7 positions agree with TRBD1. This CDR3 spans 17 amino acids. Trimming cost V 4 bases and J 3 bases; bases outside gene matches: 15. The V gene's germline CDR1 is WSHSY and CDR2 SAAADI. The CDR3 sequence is CASSGPNRGQDLYEQYF. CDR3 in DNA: TGCGCCAGCAGTGGCCCGAATAGAGGACAGGACCTCTACGAGCAGTACTTC.

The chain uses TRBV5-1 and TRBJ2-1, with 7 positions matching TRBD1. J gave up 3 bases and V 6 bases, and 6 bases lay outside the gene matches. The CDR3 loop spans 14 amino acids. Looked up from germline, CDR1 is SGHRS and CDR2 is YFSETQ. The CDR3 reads CASTPRQGYNEQFF. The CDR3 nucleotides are TGCGCCAGCACCCCTAGACAGGGCTACAATGAGCAGTTCTTC.

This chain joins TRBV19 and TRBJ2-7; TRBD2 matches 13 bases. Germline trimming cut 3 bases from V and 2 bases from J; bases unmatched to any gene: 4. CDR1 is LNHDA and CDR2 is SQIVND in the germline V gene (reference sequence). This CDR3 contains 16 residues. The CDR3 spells CASSMGTSGAAYEQYF. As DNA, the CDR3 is TGTGCCAGTAGTATGGGGACTAGCGGGGCGGCCTACGAGCAGTACTTC.

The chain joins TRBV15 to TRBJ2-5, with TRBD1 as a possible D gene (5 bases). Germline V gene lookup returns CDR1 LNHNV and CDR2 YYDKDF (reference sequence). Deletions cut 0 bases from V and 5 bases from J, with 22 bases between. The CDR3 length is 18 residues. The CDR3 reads CATSRDRIRALRRETQYF. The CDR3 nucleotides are TGTGCCACCAGCAGAGATAGGATCAGGGCATTAAGAAGGGAGACCCAGTACTTC.

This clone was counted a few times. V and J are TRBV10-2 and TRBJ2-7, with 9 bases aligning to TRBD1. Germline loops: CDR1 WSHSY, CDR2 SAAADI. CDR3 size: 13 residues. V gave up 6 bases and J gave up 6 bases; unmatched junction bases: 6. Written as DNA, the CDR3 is TGCGCCAGCAGGGGACAGGGCGACCGCGAGCAGTACTTC. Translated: CASRGQGDREQYF.

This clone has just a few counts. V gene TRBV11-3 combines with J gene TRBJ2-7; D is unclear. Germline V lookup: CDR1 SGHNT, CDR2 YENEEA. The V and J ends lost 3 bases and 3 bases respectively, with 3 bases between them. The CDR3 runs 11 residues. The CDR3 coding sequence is TGTGCCAGCAGCTTTAACTACGAGCAGTACTTC. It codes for CASSFNYEQYF. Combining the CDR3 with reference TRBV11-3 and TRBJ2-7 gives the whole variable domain EAGVVQSPRYKIIEKKQPVAFWCNPISGHNTLYWYLQNLGQGPELLIRYENEEAVDDSQLPKDRFSAERLKGVDSTLKIQPAELGDSAVYLCASSFNYEQYFGPGTRLTVT.

This CDR3 reads CASSLDPPLLTGRHTEAFF. In DNA form, the CDR3 reads TGTGCCAGCAGCTTAGATCCCCCCTTACTGACAGGGAGGCACACTGAAGCTTTCTTT. The chain links TRBV7-6 to TRBJ1-1; 7 bases match TRBD1. V gave up 1 base and J gave up 3 bases; unmatched junction bases: 17. CDR3 size: 19 residues. CDR1 is SGHVS, CDR2 FNYEAQ, per germline.

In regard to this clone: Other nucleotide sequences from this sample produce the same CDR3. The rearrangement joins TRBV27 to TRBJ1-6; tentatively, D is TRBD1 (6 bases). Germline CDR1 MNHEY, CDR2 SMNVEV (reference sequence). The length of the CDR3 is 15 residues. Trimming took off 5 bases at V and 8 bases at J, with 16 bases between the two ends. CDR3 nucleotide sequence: TGTGCCAGCAGTAAACAGGGAAAGGATGATTCACCCCTCCACTTT. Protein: CASSKQGKDDSPLHF.

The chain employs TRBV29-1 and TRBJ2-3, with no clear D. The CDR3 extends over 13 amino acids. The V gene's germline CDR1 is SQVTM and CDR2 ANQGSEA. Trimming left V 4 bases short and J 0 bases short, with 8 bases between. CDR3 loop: CSVVDGSTDTQYF. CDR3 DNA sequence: TGCAGCGTTGTTGACGGGAGCACAGATACGCAGTATTTT.

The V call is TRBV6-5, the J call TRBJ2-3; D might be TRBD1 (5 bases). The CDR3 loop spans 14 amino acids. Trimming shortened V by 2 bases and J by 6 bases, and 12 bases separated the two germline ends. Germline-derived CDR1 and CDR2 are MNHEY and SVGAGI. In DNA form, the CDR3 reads TGTGCCAGCAGTTACGCGAGACCAGGGGATACGCAGTATTTT. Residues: CASSYARPGDTQYF.

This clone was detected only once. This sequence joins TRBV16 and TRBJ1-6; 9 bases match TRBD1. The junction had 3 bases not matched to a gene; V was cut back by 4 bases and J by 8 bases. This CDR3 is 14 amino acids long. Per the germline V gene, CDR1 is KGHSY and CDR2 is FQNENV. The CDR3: CASSLRQGDSPLHF. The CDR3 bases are TGTGCCAGCAGCCTCCGACAGGGGGATTCACCCCTCCACTTT.

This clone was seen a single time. CDR3 in DNA: TGTGCCAGCAGCTTGGGGCGGGAGGGCCCCCGGGAGCAGTTCTTC. Translation gives CASSLGREGPREQFF. The rearrangement links TRBV5-6 to TRBJ2-1; 9 positions match TRBD2. The length of the CDR3 is 15 residues. Germline CDR1 is SGHDT and CDR2 is YYEEEE. V trimming: 0 bases; J trimming: 10 bases; junction bases outside the gene matches: 8.

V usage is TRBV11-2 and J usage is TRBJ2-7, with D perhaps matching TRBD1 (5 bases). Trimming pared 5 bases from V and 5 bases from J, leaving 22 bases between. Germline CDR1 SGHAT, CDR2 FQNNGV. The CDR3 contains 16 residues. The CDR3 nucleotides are TGTGCCAGCAGCCCTCTAGGGGAAGCCCCTCTGCACGAGCAGTACTTC. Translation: CASSPLGEAPLHEQYF.

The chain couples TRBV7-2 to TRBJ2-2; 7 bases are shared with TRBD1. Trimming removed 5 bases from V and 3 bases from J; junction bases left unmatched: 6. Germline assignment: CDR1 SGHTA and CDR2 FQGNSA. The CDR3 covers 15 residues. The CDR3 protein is CASSHDRADTGELFF. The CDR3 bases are TGTGCCAGCAGCCACGACAGGGCCGACACCGGGGAGCTGTTTTTT.

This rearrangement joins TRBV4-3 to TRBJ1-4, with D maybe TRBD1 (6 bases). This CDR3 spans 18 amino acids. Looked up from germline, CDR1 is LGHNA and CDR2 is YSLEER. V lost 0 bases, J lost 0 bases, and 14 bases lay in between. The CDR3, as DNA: TGCGCCAGCAGCCAAGATAGATTTGGACAGCCAACTAATGAAAAACTGTTTTTT. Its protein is CASSQDRFGQPTNEKLFF.

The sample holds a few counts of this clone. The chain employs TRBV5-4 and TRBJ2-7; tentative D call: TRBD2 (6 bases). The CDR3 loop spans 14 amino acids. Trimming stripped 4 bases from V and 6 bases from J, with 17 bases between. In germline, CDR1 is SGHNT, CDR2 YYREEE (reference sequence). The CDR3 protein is CASSGGRREFEQYF. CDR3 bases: TGTGCCAGCAGCGGTGGACGGAGGGAGTTCGAGCAGTACTTC. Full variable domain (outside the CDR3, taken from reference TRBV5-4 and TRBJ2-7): ETGVTQSPTHLIKTRGQQVTLRCSSQSGHNTVSWYQQALGQGPQFIFQYYREEENGRGNFPPRFSGLQFPNYSSELNVNALELDDSALYLCASSGGRREFEQYFGPGTRLTVT.

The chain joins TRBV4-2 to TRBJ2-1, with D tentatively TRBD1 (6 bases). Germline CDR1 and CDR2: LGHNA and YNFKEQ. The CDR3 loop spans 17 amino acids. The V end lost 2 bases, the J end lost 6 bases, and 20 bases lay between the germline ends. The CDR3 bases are TGTGCCAGCAGCCAACATCTAGGACAGTCATCCGCCAATGAGCAGTTCTTC. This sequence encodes CASSQHLGQSSANEQFF.

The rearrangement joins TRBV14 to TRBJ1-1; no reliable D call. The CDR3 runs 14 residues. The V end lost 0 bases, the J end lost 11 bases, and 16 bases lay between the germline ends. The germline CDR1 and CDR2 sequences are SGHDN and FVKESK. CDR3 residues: CASSQDPTWVEAFF. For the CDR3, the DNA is TGTGCCAGCAGCCAAGATCCAACATGGGTGGAGGCTTTCTTT.

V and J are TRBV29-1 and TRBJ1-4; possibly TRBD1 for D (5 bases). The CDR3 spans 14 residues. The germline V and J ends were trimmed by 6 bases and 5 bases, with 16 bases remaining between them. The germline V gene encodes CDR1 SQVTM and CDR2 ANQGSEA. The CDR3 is CSVSKRGTNEKLFF. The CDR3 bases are TGCAGCGTCTCGAAGCGGGGCACCAATGAAAAACTGTTTTTT.

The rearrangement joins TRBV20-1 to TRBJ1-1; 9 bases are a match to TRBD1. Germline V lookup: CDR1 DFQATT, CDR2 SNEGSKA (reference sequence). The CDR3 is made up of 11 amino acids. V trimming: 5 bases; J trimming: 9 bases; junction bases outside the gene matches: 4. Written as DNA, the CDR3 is TGCAGTGCTCAGGACAGGGGAAAAGCTTTCTTT. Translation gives CSAQDRGKAFF.

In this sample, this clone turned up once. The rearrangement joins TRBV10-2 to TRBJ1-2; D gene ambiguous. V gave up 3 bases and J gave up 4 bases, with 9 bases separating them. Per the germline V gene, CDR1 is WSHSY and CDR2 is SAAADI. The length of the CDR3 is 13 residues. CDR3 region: CASSERDSYGYTF. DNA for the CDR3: TGCGCCAGCAGTGAACGAGACTCCTATGGCTACACCTTC.

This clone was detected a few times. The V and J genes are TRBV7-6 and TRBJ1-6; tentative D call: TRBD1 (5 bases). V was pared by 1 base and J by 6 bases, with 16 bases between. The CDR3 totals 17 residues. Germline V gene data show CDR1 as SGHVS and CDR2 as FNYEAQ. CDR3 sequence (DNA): TGTGCCAGCAGCTTAGATGGGACTAATGGGTTTAATTCACCCCTCCACTTT. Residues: CASSLDGTNGFNSPLHF.

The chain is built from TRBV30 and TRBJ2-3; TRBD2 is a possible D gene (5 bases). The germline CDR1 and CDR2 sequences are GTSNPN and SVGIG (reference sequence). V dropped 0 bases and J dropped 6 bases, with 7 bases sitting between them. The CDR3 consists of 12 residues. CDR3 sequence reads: CAWSVLVDTQYF. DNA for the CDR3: TGTGCCTGGAGTGTACTAGTGGATACGCAGTATTTT.

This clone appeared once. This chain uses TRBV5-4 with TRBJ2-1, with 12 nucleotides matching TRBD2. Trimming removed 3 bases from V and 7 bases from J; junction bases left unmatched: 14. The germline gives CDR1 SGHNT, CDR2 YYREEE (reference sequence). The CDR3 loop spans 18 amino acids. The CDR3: CASSSGLAGIPVENEQFF. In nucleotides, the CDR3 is TGTGCCAGCAGCTCAGGACTAGCGGGGATCCCAGTCGAGAATGAGCAGTTCTTC.